In this sample, the clone carrying this T cell receptor beta chain turned up a few times. The antigen is undetermined. This CDR3 is 13 amino acids long. Looked up from germline, CDR1 is LNHDA and CDR2 is SQIVND (reference sequence). Trimming pared 9 bases from V and 5 bases from J, leaving 16 bases between. The sample is drawn from a study of regulatory T cells in long-lasting Graves disease. Arm-PCR of CDR3 regions and iRepertoire HTBI primers were used to build TCR beta libraries. The authors' processing: The samples yielded some 62 TRBV and around 13 TRBJ segments. TCRdb re-called the multiplex PCR reads through MiXCR, storing one row per CDR3 protein. The V and J calls, along with clone size, are taken from TCRdb and not from the paper's own processing. Found here are 200,000 to 250,000 distinct CDR3 sequences, 20% of them singletons; the top ten hold 11% to 15%. General study results and limits: Patients with persistent disease showed a bias toward TRBV28, TRBJ1-2 and TRBJ2-5. Only peripheral blood was studied, not thyroid tissue.

Time point reported: newly diagnosed GD, antithyroid drugs for less than 3 months. The TCR library was prepared using RNA isolated from PBMCs. An endocrinology department in Xi'an, China, supplied the patients. The clonotype was recovered from a female donor with Graves disease. The source material was peripheral blood mononuclear cells (PBMCs), sampled at new diagnosis, from a patient treated with antithyroid drugs. This chain connects TRBV19 to TRBJ2-5; TRBD2 is a possible D gene (6 bases). Here the CDR3 reads CASGGRTRETQYF. CDR3 DNA sequence: TGTGCCAGCGGGGGACGGACTCGGGAGACCCAGTACTTC.